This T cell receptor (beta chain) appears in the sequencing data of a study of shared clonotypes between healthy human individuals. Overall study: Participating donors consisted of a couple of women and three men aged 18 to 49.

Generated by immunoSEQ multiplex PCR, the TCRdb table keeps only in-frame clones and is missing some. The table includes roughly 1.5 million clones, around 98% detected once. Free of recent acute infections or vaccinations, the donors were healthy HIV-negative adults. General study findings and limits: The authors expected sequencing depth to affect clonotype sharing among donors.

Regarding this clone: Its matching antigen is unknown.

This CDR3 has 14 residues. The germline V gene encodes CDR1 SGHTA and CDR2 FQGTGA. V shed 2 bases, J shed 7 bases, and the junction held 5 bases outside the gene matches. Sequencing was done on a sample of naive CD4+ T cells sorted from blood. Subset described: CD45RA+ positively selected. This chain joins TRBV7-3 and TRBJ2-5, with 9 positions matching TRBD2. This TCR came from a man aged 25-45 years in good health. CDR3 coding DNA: TGTGCCAGCAGCTTAGGCGGGAGGGCCTCGACCCAGTACTTC. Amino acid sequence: CASSLGGRASTQYF.